This TCR beta chain derives from a study of shared clonotypes between healthy human individuals. Using immunoSEQ multiplex PCR, the repertoire was profiled, and TCRdb retains in-frame clones only, with some absent. The data contain some 2,500,000 clones, approximately 94% of them seen just once; the ten biggest clones take up 0.36%. V lost 2 bases to trimming and J lost 7 bases; unmatched junction nucleotides: 19. The V gene's germline CDR1 is MDHEN and CDR2 SYDVKM. The CDR3 loop spans 19 amino acids. Sequencing input: naive CD4+ T cells from PBMCs. Subset defined: CD45RA+ positively selected. J is TRBJ1-4 and V is TRBV28, with TRBD1 identical over 7 bases. The receptor was derived from a man younger than 35 in good health. Some clones in this sample may be carry-over from other donors' samples. CDR3 DNA: TGTGCCAGCAGTTTACGGAACGGAAGGGGGCGGGGGATGGGTGAAAAACTGTTTTTT. Amino acid sequence: CASSLRNGRGRGMGEKLFF. Filled out from reference TRBV28 and TRBJ1-4, the complete variable domain reads DVKVTQSSRYLVKRTGEKVFLECVQDMDHENMFWYRQDPGLGLRLIYFSYDVKMKEKGDIPEGYSVSREKKERFSLILESASTNQTSMYLCASSLRNGRGRGMGEKLFFGSGTQLSVL.